The 9 T cell receptor beta chains in this list originate from one sample, sequenced in a study of regulatory T cells in long-lasting Graves disease. Relying on iRepertoire HTBI primers and Arm-PCR of CDR3 regions, the team built TCR beta libraries. TCRdb re-analysed the multiplex PCR reads in MiXCR, keeping a single row per CDR3 protein. This table holds some 500,000 distinct CDR3 sequences, approximately 12% found once. The time point was: newly diagnosed GD, antithyroid drugs for less than 3 months. Making the TCR library involved RNA that had been extracted from PBMCs. These records were also assigned to another study, of T cells in Graves' hyperthyroidism and ophthalmopathy.

Source: peripheral blood mononuclear cells (PBMCs), taken at new diagnosis, from a patient treated with antithyroid drugs. The receptors were sampled from a man aged 30-40 years with Graves disease.

This clonotype was seen a handful of times. The chain has TRBV12-3 or TRBV12-4 and TRBJ2-7; 8 nucleotides match TRBD2. The J segment lost 5 bases and the V segment lost 6 bases, leaving 12 bases of the junction unmatched. The CDR3 has 15 residues. CDR3 in amino acids: CASSHGSGSRHEQYF. The CDR3, as DNA: TGTGCCAGCAGCCACGGCAGCGGGAGTCGGCACGAGCAGTACTTC.

In its sample, this clonotype was seen many times. J is TRBJ2-3 and V is TRBV7-8; 9 bases fit TRBD1. The CDR3 runs to 16 residues. After removal of 3 bases from V and 6 bases from J, the junction contained 10 bases not matched to a gene. Per the germline V gene, CDR1 is SGHVS and CDR2 is FQNEAQ. CDR3 DNA sequence: TGTGCCAGCAGCTTTAGCACAGGGGGCTGGGAGGATACGCAGTATTTT. It specifies CASSFSTGGWEDTQYF.

J is TRBJ1-5 and V is TRBV18; D uncertain. CDR1 is KGHSH and CDR2 is LQKENI in the germline V gene. V was clipped by 6 bases and J by 2 bases, with 5 bases between them. The CDR3 sequence is 12 residues long. CDR3 in DNA: TGTGCCAGCTCGTATGGCAATCAGCCCCAGCATTTT. It translates to CASSYGNQPQHF. Together with reference TRBV18 and TRBJ1-5, the CDR3 gives the full variable domain: NAGVMQNPRHLVRRRGQEARLRCSPMKGHSHVYWYRQLPEEGLKFMVYLQKENIIDESGMPKERFSAEFPKEGPSILRIQQVVRGDSAAYFCASSYGNQPQHFGDGTRLSIL.

CDR3 sequence (DNA): TGTGCCAGCACCTTATTCGGGGCTACAGATACGCAGTATTTT. This gives the protein CASTLFGATDTQYF. The rearrangement uses TRBV6-2 or TRBV6-3 and TRBJ2-3; D possibly matches TRBD1 or TRBD2 (5 bases each). Trimming pared 7 bases from V and 3 bases from J, leaving 14 bases between. There are 14 residues in the CDR3. Looked up from germline, CDR1 is MNHEY and CDR2 is SVGEGT.

This clonotype has ten or more counts. The rearrangement uses TRBV25-1 and TRBJ2-3; TRBD2 might be the D (6 bases). The V end lost 7 bases, the J end lost 0 bases, and 23 bases lay between the germline ends. The CDR3 sequence is 18 residues long. Germline-derived CDR1 and CDR2 are MGHDK and SYGVNS. The DNA for the CDR3 is TGTGCCAGCACGGGTAGCGGACCGTCTCAGGCTAGCACAGATACGCAGTATTTT. It codes for CASTGSGPSQASTDTQYF. Supplemented by reference TRBV25-1 and TRBJ2-3, the full variable domain reads EADIYQTPRYLVIGTGKKITLECSQTMGHDKMYWYQQDPGMELHLIHYSYGVNSTEKGDLSSESTVSRIRTEHFPLTLESARPSHTSQYLCASTGSGPSQASTDTQYFGPGTRLTVL.

This clonotype was seen ten or more times. This rearrangement joins TRBV20-1 to TRBJ1-4, with 10 bases identical to TRBD1. CDR1 and CDR2 from the germline V gene are DFQATT and SNEGSKA (reference sequence). The V segment lost 6 bases and the J segment 7 bases; nucleotides outside the gene matches: 5. The CDR3 runs 13 residues. The CDR3 loop is CSAEDRGPEKLFF. CDR3 nucleotides: TGCAGTGCAGAAGACAGGGGGCCTGAAAAACTGTTTTTT.

V and J are TRBV5-6 and TRBJ2-1, with D perhaps given as TRBD1 or TRBD2 (6 bases each). This CDR3 contains 15 residues. V lost 4 bases to trimming and J lost 6 bases, with 17 bases between them. Germline CDR1 is SGHDT and CDR2 is YYEEEE. The CDR3 nucleotides are TGTGCCAGCAGCACCTCGGGGGCCCCCCCCAATGAGCAGTTCTTC. It yields the protein CASSTSGAPPNEQFF.

This clonotype showed up many times. The chain links TRBV28 to TRBJ2-7, with 7 bases identical to TRBD1. In germline, CDR1 is MDHEN, CDR2 SYDVKM. CDR3 size: 15 residues. The V gene end was trimmed by 5 bases and the J gene end by 6 bases; junction bases not matched to a gene: 13. In DNA form, the CDR3 reads TGTGCCAGCAGTACAATGACAGGGCCCTTAGCCGAGCAGTACTTC. This codes for CASSTMTGPLAEQYF.

This clonotype came up a few times. Here the CDR3 reads CAISPAGTGQEEPQHF. The CDR3 DNA reads as TGTGCCATCAGCCCCGCCGGGACAGGGCAAGAGGAGCCCCAGCATTTT. The chain uses TRBV10-3 and TRBJ1-5; 9 nucleotides match TRBD1. This CDR3 region has 16 residues. The V segment lost 6 bases and the J segment 8 bases; nucleotides outside the gene matches: 14. CDR1 and CDR2 from the germline V gene are ENHRY and SYGVKD.